This T cell receptor (beta chain) was found in a study of blood T cell repertoires in COVID-19. In the study overall: Italy, Spain and the United States were the sources of the convalescent and acute COVID-19 samples. T cells, B-cell-depleted T cells, or PBMCs supplied cDNA or gDNA.

V shed 2 bases, J shed 3 bases, and the junction held 11 bases outside the gene matches. Germline CDR1 SGDLS, CDR2 YYNGEE. This CDR3 has 18 amino acids. A Seattle source enrolled patients during active infection and followed them longitudinally. Authors' processing steps: Amplification from reference gene primers served as the basis for estimated nucleated cell counts. The data were produced by immunoSEQ multiplex PCR, yet TCRdb's version contains in-frame clones alone and is incomplete. D and trimming were read from the DNA, whereas the V and J calls and clone size are those reported in that table. The repertoire has 200,000 to 250,000 clones, 83% of them found once; the top ten carry roughly 1.2%.

The sequence came from a woman in her thirties with COVID-19, enrolled during active disease. Sequencing was performed on peripheral blood. The chain has TRBV9 and TRBJ2-2; 9 bases are shared with TRBD2. The CDR3 DNA reads TGTGCCAGCAGCGTTTTGCGGGGGGGCCTTATGGACACCGGGGAGCTGTTTTTT. It encodes CASSVLRGGLMDTGELFF.